These T cell receptor beta chains were read from a single sample in a study of T cells in Graves' hyperthyroidism and ophthalmopathy. TCRdb ran MiXCR on the multiplex PCR reads and lists one entry per CDR3 protein. The sample holds over 450,000 distinct CDR3 sequences; around 15% are singletons and the top ten take less than 20%. Sequenced input: blood. These receptors all come from a woman aged 18-35 years with Graves' hyperthyroidism. CDR3s include the opening cysteine and the closing phenylalanine or tryptophan. D genes are given only for firm matches. Expanded clones get a size class; other rows say once, few or many, or leave the size out.

many	TRBV7-2	17	TRBJ2-6	TRBD1	TGTGCCAGCAGCTCTCGACAGGGGGCGAGTGGGGCCAACGTCCTGACTTTC	CASSSRQGASGANVLTF
many	TRBV19	13	TRBJ1-2	.	TGTGCCAGTAGTATAGAGGGAAACTATGGCTACACCTTC	CASSIEGNYGYTF
many	TRBV7-2	17	TRBJ2-1	TRBD2	TGTGCCAGCAGCTTGGAGGGGGCGGGACTAGCGGGATGGGAGCAGTTCTTC	CASSLEGAGLAGWEQFF
few	TRBV12-3/TRBV12-4	14	TRBJ1-5	.	TGTGCCAGCAGTTTAACTGGTTTCAATCAGCCCCAGCATTTT	CASSLTGFNQPQHF
many	TRBV14	11	TRBJ2-1	.	TGTGCCAGCAGCCAAGAGTATGAGCAGTTCTTC	CASSQEYEQFF
many	TRBV6-5	18	TRBJ2-1	TRBD2	TGTGCCAGCAGTTACTCGCACTTACTAGCGGGAGGGGGCAATGAGCAGTTCTTC	CASSYSHLLAGGGNEQFF
many	TRBV12-3/TRBV12-4	14	TRBJ1-1	.	TGTGCCAGCAGTCCCCAGTACTCGAACACTGAAGCTTTCTTT	CASSPQYSNTEAFF
many	TRBV10-3	13	TRBJ2-7	.	TGTGCCATCAAACCGATGATAAGTCCCGAGCAGTACTTC	CAIKPMISPEQYF
many	TRBV5-1	14	TRBJ2-7	.	TGCGCCAGCAGCCCGGGACGGACCAAGGACGAGCAGTACTTC	CASSPGRTKDEQYF
few	TRBV4-1	13	TRBJ2-3	TRBD2	TGCGCCAGCAGCCTAGAGACTAGCGCTACGCAGTATTTT	CASSLETSATQYF
few	TRBV12-3/TRBV12-4	12	TRBJ1-1	.	TGTGCCAGCAGTATACAGTCCACTGAAGCTTTCTTT	CASSIQSTEAFF
many	TRBV5-1	15	TRBJ1-6	TRBD1	TGCGCCAGCAGCAGTACAGGGGGATATAATTCACCCCTCCACTTT	CASSSTGGYNSPLHF
.	TRBV3-1	18	TRBJ1-4	.	TGTGCCAGCAGCATATCGTCGGGGGGCTTTAGGGCTAATGAAAAACTGTTTTTT	CASSISSGGFRANEKLFF
many	TRBV6-1	13	TRBJ2-5	.	TGTGCCAGCAGTTCAGGGGAGTCAGAGACCCAGTACTTC	CASSSGESETQYF
few	TRBV4-1	13	TRBJ2-7	.	TGCGCCAGCAGCCAAGGGGGCAGGGACGAGCAGTACTTC	CASSQGGRDEQYF
many	TRBV11-3	14	TRBJ1-2	TRBD1	TGTGCCAGCAGCTCGGACAGGTATAACTATGGCTACACCTTC	CASSSDRYNYGYTF
few	TRBV24-1	14	TRBJ2-1	TRBD1	TGTGCCACCAGTGATTTGAGGGGGCTTGGTGAGCAGTTCTTC	CATSDLRGLGEQFF
.	TRBV5-4	18	TRBJ2-2	TRBD2	TGTGCCAGCAGCTTGAGAAGGGGAAGCGGGAGGCAAACCGGGGAGCTGTTTTTT	CASSLRRGSGRQTGELFF
many	TRBV20-1	18	TRBJ1-6	.	TGCAGTGCTAGAGAACTCATAGCCGGGACAAGAGGTTATTCACCCCTCCACTTT	CSARELIAGTRGYSPLHF
many	TRBV7-3	15	TRBJ2-1	.	TGTGCCAGCAGCCCCGACTCCGCCCCCTACAATGAGCAGTTCTTC	CASSPDSAPYNEQFF
few	TRBV12-3/TRBV12-4	18	TRBJ2-1	TRBD2	TGTGCCAGCAGTGGGACTAGCGGATTCAAAAGCTCCTACAATGAGCAGTTCTTC	CASSGTSGFKSSYNEQFF
.	TRBV5-1	14	TRBJ1-1	.	TGCGCCAGCAGCCCGTACAGGGTTGAGAGCGAAGCTTTCTTT	CASSPYRVESEAFF
many	TRBV10-3	15	TRBJ2-2	.	TGTGCCATCAGTGAGGGGAACACCAGAACCGGGGAGCTGTTTTTT	CAISEGNTRTGELFF
many	TRBV10-1	14	TRBJ2-5	.	TGCGCCAGCAGTGAGTCGGGGGGGGCCGAGACCCAGTACTTC	CASSESGGAETQYF
.	TRBV2	15	TRBJ2-2	TRBD1	TGTGCCAGCAGCACCGGGACAGGGGCCGCCGGGGAGCTGTTTTTT	CASSTGTGAAGELFF
.	TRBV2	15	TRBJ2-6	TRBD1	TGTGCCAGCAGCCCGACAGGGCGTGGGGCCAACGTCCTGACTTTC	CASSPTGRGANVLTF
many	TRBV25-1	16	TRBJ2-5	.	TGTGCCAGCAGTGAATGGTTGGCAGGTGAACAAGAGACCCAGTACTTC	CASSEWLAGEQETQYF
many	TRBV11-3	15	TRBJ2-5	TRBD1	TGTGCCAGCAGCCAGACAGGGGGCATGATGGAGACCCAGTACTTC	CASSQTGGMMETQYF
few	TRBV18	16	TRBJ2-3	TRBD2	TGTGCCAGCTCACCACCGTTACTAGCGGGATCAGATACGCGGTATTTT	CASSPPLLAGSDTRYF
few	TRBV6-1	14	TRBJ2-7	.	TGTGCCAGCCAATACGGGGTGAAATACTACGAGCAGTACTTC	CASQYGVKYYEQYF
.	TRBV7-6	13	TRBJ1-1	.	TGTGCCAGCAGCAAGGCCTTGAACACTGAAGCTTTCTTT	CASSKALNTEAFF
many	TRBV28	15	TRBJ1-5	.	TGTGCCAGCAGCACTGGGGGGGATGGCAATCAGCCCCAGCATTTT	CASSTGGDGNQPQHF
many	TRBV12-3/TRBV12-4	12	TRBJ1-4	.	TGCGCGGACGGAGTTTATAATGAAAAACTGTTTTTT	CADGVYNEKLFF
few	TRBV5-1	12	TRBJ1-4	.	TGCGCCAGCGCCGGGGTGGGTGAAAAACTGTTTTTT	CASAGVGEKLFF
many	TRBV30	13	TRBJ1-2	.	TGTGCCTGGAGTGTACCTGAGAACTATGGCTACACCTTC	CAWSVPENYGYTF
.	TRBV15	14	TRBJ1-2	.	TGTGCCACCAGCAGAGATCGGGCCAGTGAGGGCTACACCTTC	CATSRDRASEGYTF
.	TRBV18	16	TRBJ1-1	.	TGTGCCAGCTCACCAGTGGAAGAGTACATGAACACTGAAGCTTTCTTT	CASSPVEEYMNTEAFF
.	TRBV14	18	TRBJ1-2	.	TGTGCCAGCAGCCAAGGGGATCCGGGACATCCCAACTTATATGGCTACACCTTC	CASSQGDPGHPNLYGYTF
.	TRBV3-1	16	TRBJ2-2	.	TGTGCCAGCAGCCAAGAAGCAGGGGTTGGCACCGGGGAGCTGTTTTTT	CASSQEAGVGTGELFF
many	TRBV24-1	16	TRBJ2-2	.	TGTGCCACCAGTGATTTGTCCCAGGAGCCCACCGGGGAGCTGTTTTTT	CATSDLSQEPTGELFF
few	TRBV7-3	15	TRBJ1-3	.	TGTGCCAGCAGTTGGGGGTGGGGCTCTGGAAACACCATATATTTT	CASSWGWGSGNTIYF
many	TRBV12-3/TRBV12-4	18	TRBJ2-1	TRBD2	TGTGCCAGCAGCCGGACTAGCGGGAGGATATCGGTCTACAATGAGCAGTTCTTC	CASSRTSGRISVYNEQFF
many	TRBV7-9	11	TRBJ2-1	.	TGTGCCGGCCGGCCTTACAATGAGCAGTTCTTC	CAGRPYNEQFF
many	TRBV7-2	14	TRBJ2-5	.	TGTGCCAGCAGCTTGGCGACTAGTCAAGAGACCCAGTACTTC	CASSLATSQETQYF
many	TRBV12-3/TRBV12-4	16	TRBJ1-4	.	TGTGCCAGCAGTTCGGGACGGGGTGCAACTAATGAAAAACTGTTTTTT	CASSSGRGATNEKLFF
many	TRBV7-9	14	TRBJ2-1	.	TGTGCCAGCAGAGGGGACATCCACAACAATGAGCAGTTCTTC	CASRGDIHNNEQFF
.	TRBV5-6	15	TRBJ1-5	.	TGTGCCAGCAGCTCCGGAGGAGGCGACAATCAGCCCCAGCATTTT	CASSSGGGDNQPQHF
many	TRBV12-3/TRBV12-4	14	TRBJ1-5	TRBD1	TGTGCCAGCAGTTCGGGACAGGGAGGTCAGCCCCAGCATTTT	CASSSGQGGQPQHF
many	TRBV30	17	TRBJ2-1	TRBD2	TGTGCCTGGAGTGTATTGGCTAGCGGGAGGCGGTACAATGAGCAGTTCTTC	CAWSVLASGRRYNEQFF